This TCR beta chain was documented in a study of T cell repertoires in cytomegalovirus infection. Looking at the study overall: Signatures in public TCR beta sequences pointed to both CMV infection and matching HLA type.

The CDR3 runs to 14 residues. V was trimmed by 4 bases and J by 2 bases, leaving 6 bases between them. General study points: In two of eight donors, the top clonotype was HLA-C-restricted CMV-specific. Frequencies of public TCR beta families were cumulated, and this identified carriers of CMV plus the relevant HLA.

TCRdb itself ran the reads through MiXCR, one entry per CDR3 protein. The sample contains fewer than 550,000 distinct CDR3 sequences, roughly 12% of which appear only once. Ten or more counts support this clonotype. Its target is not known. This sequence originates from a human donor in good health (CMV status not recorded). Some clones in this sample may be carry-over from other donors' samples. The source material was PBMCs. This chain connects TRBV23-1 to TRBJ2-6; no reliable D call. TRBV23-1 counts as an open reading frame of uncertain function. CDR3 coding DNA: TGCGCCAGCAGTCCACCCCCTGGGGCCAACGTCCTGACTTTC. The encoded protein is CASSPPPGANVLTF.